This note documents a single T cell receptor beta chain sequence. TCRdb re-derived calls from the 5' RACE reads in MiXCR, one entry per CDR3 protein. The profile shows approximately 53,000 distinct CDR3 sequences, 25% to 30% of them singletons. This CDR3 has 15 residues. Per germline, CDR1 DFQATT and CDR2 SNEGSKA (reference sequence). V was shortened by 2 bases and J by 1 base, with 14 bases between the two germline ends. Sequenced input: tumor-infiltrating memory CD4+ T cells sorted from the breast tumor. As for subset: memory CD4+ T cells, CD4+CD45RO+CD25-. The source is a female donor with breast cancer. The rearrangement joins TRBV20-1 to TRBJ2-5; D call uncertain. The CDR3 sequence: CSARQREILQETQYF. The DNA of the CDR3 is TGCAGTGCTAGACAGCGAGAGATTCTCCAAGAGACCCAGTACTTC.